Given below is one TCR beta chain in context. From the RT-PCR reads, TCRdb called clonotypes with MiXCR, one entry per CDR3 protein. The sample comprises about 540,000 distinct CDR3 sequences, roughly 25% of which are singletons, and approximately 3% rests with the top ten. This record belongs to a study of response to subunit inactivated influenza vaccine. Germline CDR1 reads SGHRS; CDR2 reads YFSETQ. Trimming left V 4 bases short and J 4 bases short, with 10 bases between. The CDR3 sequence is 13 residues long. The same sample was also used in a study of T cells expressing NK-cell markers. That work adds: The TCR beta cDNA came from 5'RACE template switching with UMIs. Whether expanded NKG2C-expressing T cell clones recognize HCMV is unknown.

This clonotype was obtained from a man aged 50-60 years who received an inactivated influenza vaccine. The rearrangement joins TRBV5-1 to TRBJ2-3; a weak D match, TRBD2 (5 bases). Specimen: CD4+ T cells sorted from PBMCs, collected approximately 13 days after vaccination. The CDR3 DNA reads as TGCGCCAGCAGCCCATTCGGGGCAGATACGCAGTATTTT. It codes for CASSPFGADTQYF. Together with reference TRBV5-1 and TRBJ2-3, the CDR3 gives the full variable domain: KAGVTQTPRYLIKTRGQQVTLSCSPISGHRSVSWYQQTPGQGLQFLFEYFSETQRNKGNFPGRFSGRQFSNSRSEMNVSTLELGDSALYLCASSPFGADTQYFGPGTRLTVL.